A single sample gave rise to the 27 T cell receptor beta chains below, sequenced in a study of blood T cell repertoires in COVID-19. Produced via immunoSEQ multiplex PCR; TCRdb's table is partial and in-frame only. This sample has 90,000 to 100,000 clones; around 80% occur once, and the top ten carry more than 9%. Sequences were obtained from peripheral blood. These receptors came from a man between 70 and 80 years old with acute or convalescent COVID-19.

The CDR3 DNA is TGTGCCAGCAGTTACTCGTCGGAGAGCCTCAATGAGCAGTTCTTC. Translation: CASSYSSESLNEQFF. J is TRBJ2-1 and V is TRBV6-2 or TRBV6-3; D unresolved. Trimming removed 0 bases at V and 6 bases at J, with 12 bases between. The CDR3 is made up of 15 amino acids. CDR1 MNHEY and CDR2 SVGEGT come from the germline V gene.

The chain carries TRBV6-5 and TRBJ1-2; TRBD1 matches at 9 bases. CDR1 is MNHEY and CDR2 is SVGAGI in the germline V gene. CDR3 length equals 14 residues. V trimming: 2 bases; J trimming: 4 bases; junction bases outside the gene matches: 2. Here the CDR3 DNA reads TGTGCCAGCAGTTACGACAGGGGGGTCTATGGCTACACCTTC. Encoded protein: CASSYDRGVYGYTF.

DNA for the CDR3: TGCAGTGCTAGTGACGTTGTGACTGAAGCTTTCTTT. Its translation is CSASDVVTEAFF. This rearrangement joins TRBV20-1 to TRBJ1-1; D remains ambiguous. The V and J ends lost 3 bases and 5 bases respectively, with 10 bases between them. This CDR3 spans 12 amino acids. The germline CDR1 and CDR2 sequences are DFQATT and SNEGSKA (reference sequence).

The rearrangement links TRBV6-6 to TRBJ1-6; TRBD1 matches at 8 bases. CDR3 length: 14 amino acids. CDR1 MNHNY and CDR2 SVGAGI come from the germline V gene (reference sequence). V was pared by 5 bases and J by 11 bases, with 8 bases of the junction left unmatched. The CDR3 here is CASSPGTGDAPLHF. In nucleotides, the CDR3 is TGTGCCAGCAGTCCCGGGACAGGCGATGCACCCCTCCACTTT.

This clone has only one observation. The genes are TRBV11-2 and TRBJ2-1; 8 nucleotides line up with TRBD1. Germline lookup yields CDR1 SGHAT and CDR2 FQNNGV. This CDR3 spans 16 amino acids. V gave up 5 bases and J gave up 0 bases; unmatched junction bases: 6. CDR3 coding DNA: TGTGCCAGCAGCAGAGGACAGGGACGCTCCTACAATGAGCAGTTCTTC. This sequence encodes CASSRGQGRSYNEQFF.

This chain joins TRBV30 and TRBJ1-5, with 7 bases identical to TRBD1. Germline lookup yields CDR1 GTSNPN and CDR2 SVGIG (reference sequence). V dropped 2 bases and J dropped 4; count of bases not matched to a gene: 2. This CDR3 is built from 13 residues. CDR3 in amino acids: CAWSHRGNQPQHF. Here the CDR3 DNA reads TGTGCCTGGAGTCACAGGGGTAATCAGCCCCAGCATTTT.

The CDR3 DNA follows: TGTGCCAGCAGCCGAGGGAGGGCCCCAGATACGCAGTATTTT. It specifies CASSRGRAPDTQYF. This chain links TRBV6-2 or TRBV6-3 with TRBJ2-3, with 7 nucleotides matching TRBD2. This CDR3 is 14 amino acids long. V trimming: 6 bases; J trimming: 4 bases; junction bases outside the gene matches: 7. CDR1 MNHEY and CDR2 SVGEGT come from the germline V gene.

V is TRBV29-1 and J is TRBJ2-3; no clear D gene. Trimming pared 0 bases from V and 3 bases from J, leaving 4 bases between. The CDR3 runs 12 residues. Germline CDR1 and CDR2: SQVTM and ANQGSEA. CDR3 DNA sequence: TGCAGCGTTGAAGATACAACAGATACGCAGTATTTT. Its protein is CSVEDTTDTQYF.

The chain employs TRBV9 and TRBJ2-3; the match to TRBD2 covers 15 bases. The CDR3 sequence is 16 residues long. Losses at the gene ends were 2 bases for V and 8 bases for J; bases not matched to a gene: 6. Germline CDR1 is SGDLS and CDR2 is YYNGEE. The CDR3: CASSVGLAGGGGTQYF. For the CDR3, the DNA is TGTGCCAGCAGCGTGGGACTAGCGGGGGGAGGTGGTACGCAGTATTTT.

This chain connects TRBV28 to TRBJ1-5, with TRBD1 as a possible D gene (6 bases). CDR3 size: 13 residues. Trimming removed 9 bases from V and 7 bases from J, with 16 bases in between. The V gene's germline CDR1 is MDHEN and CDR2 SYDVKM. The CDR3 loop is CASKAGAGQPQHF. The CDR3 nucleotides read TGTGCCAGTAAAGCAGGGGCCGGGCAGCCCCAGCATTTT.

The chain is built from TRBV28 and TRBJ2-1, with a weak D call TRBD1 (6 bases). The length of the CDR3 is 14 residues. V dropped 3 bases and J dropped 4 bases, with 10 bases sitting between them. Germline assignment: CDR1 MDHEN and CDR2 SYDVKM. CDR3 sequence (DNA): TGTGCCAGCAGTTTCGGAGGACAGTACAATGAGCAGTTCTTC. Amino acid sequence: CASSFGGQYNEQFF.

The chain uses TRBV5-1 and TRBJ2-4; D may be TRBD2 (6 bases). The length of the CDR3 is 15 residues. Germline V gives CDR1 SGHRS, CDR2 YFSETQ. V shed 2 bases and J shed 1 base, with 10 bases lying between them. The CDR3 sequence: CASSFEGRAKNIQYF. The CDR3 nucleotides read TGCGCCAGCAGCTTCGAGGGGAGGGCCAAAAACATTCAGTACTTC.

The CDR3 loop is CASSLGLAVYEQFF. The CDR3 region has the DNA TGTGCCAGCAGTTTAGGACTAGCGGTCTATGAGCAGTTCTTC. This chain uses TRBV28 with TRBJ2-1, with 10 bases lining up with TRBD2. The germline CDR1 and CDR2 sequences are MDHEN and SYDVKM. V dropped 2 bases and J dropped 8; count of bases not matched to a gene: 3. The CDR3 runs to 14 residues.

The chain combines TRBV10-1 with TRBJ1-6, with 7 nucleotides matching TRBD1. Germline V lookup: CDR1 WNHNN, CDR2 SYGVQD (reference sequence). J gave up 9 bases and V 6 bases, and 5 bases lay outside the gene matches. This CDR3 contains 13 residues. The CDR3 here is CASSRDSSSPLHF. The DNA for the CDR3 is TGCGCCAGCAGCCGGGACAGCAGTTCACCCCTCCACTTT.

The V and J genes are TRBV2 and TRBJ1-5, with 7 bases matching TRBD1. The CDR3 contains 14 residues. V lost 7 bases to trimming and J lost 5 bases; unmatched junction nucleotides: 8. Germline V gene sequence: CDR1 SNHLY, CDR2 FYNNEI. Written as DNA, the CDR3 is TGTGCCAGCACCACAGGGGTGTTCGATCAGCCCCAGCATTTT. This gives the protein CASTTGVFDQPQHF.

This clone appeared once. Here the CDR3 DNA reads TGTGCCAGTAGTCAGACGCTCGGGACCGGGGGTAATGAAAAACTGTTTTTT. Encoded protein: CASSQTLGTGGNEKLFF. The V gene is TRBV19, the J gene TRBJ1-4; the D gene is possibly TRBD1 (5 bases). V lost 5 bases and J lost 4, with 20 bases in between. CDR3 length: 17 amino acids. Germline-derived CDR1 and CDR2 are LNHDA and SQIVND (reference sequence).

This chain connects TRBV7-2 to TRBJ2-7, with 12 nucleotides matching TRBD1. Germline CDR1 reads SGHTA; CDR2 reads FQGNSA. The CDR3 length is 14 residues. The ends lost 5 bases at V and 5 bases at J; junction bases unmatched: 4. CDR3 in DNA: TGTGCCAGCAGCCCGGGACAGGGGGCCGACGAGCAGTACTTC. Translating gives CASSPGQGADEQYF.

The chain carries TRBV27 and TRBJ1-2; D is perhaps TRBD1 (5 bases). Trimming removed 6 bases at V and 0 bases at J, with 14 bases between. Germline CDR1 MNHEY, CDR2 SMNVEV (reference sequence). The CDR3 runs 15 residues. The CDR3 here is CASRMGRAANYGYTF. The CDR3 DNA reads TGTGCCAGCAGAATGGGCAGGGCCGCTAACTATGGCTACACCTTC.

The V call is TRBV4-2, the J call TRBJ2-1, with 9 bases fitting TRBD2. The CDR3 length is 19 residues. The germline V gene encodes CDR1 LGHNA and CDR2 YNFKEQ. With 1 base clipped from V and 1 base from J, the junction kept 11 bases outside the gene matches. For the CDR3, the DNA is TGTGCCAGCAGCCAAGTTTCCTCTCTAGCGGGGATGTCCTACAATGAGCAGTTCTTC. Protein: CASSQVSSLAGMSYNEQFF.

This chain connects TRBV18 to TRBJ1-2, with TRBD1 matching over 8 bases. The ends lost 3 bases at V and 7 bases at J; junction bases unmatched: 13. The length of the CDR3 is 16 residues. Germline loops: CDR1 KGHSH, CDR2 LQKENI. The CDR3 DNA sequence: TGTGCCAGCTCACCTCCTTCTACAGGGGGGTCAGGTGGCTACACCTTC. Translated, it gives CASSPPSTGGSGGYTF.

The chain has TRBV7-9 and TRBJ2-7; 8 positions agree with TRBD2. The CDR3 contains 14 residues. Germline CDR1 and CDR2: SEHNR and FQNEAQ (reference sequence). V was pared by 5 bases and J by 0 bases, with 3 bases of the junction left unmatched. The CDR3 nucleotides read TGTGCCAGCAGCCTCGGACTAGCCTCCTACGAGCAGTACTTC. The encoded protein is CASSLGLASYEQYF. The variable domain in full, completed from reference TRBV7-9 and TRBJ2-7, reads DTGVSQNPRHKITKRGQNVTFRCDPISEHNRLYWYRQTLGQGPEFLTYFQNEAQLEKSRLLSDRFSAERPKGSFSTLEIQRTEQGDSAMYLCASSLGLASYEQYFGPGTRLTVT.

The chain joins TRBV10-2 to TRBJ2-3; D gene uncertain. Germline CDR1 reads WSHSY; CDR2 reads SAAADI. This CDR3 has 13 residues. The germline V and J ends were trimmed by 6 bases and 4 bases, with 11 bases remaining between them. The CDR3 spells CASSHPQADTQYF. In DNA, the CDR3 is TGCGCCAGCAGCCACCCCCAGGCAGATACGCAGTATTTT.

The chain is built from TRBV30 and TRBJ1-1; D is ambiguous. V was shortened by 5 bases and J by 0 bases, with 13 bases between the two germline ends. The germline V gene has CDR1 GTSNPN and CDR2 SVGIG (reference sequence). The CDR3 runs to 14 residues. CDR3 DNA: TGTGCCTGGCATCAGGCAGGTGTGAACACTGAAGCTTTCTTT. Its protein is CAWHQAGVNTEAFF.

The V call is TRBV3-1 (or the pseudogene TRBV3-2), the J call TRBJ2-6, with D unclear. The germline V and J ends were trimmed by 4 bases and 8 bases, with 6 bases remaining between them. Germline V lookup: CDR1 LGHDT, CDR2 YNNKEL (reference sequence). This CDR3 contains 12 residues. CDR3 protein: CASSPGSNVLTF. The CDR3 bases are TGTGCCAGCAGCCCCGGTTCCAACGTCCTGACTTTC.

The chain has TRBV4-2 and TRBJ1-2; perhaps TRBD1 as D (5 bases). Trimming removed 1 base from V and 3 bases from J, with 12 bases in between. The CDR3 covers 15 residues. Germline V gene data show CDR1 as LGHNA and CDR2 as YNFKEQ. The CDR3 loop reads CASSQVQGVDYGYTF. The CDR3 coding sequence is TGTGCCAGCAGCCAAGTTCAAGGGGTTGACTATGGCTACACCTTC.

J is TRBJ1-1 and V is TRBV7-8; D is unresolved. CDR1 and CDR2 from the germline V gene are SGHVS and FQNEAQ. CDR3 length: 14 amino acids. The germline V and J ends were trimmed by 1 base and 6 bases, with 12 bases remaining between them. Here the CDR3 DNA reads TGTGCCAGCAGCTTAGGAACGGGAGTCGCTGAAGCTTTCTTT. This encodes CASSLGTGVAEAFF.

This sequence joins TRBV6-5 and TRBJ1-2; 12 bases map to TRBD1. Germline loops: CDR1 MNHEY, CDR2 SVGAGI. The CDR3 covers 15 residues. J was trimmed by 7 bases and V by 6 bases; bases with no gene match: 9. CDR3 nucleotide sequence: TGTGCCAGCAGGCGGGCGGGACAGGGGGCGCGTGGCTACACCTTC. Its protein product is CASRRAGQGARGYTF.